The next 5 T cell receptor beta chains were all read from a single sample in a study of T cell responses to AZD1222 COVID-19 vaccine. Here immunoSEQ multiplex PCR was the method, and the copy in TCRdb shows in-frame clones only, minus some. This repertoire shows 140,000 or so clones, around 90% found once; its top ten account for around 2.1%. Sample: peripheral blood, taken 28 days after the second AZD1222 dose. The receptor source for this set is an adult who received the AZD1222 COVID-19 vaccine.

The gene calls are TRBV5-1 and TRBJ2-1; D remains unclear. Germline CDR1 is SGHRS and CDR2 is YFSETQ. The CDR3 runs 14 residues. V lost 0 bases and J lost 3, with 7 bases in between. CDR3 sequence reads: CASSLAGFYNEQFF. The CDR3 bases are TGCGCCAGCAGCTTGGCCGGCTTCTACAATGAGCAGTTCTTC.

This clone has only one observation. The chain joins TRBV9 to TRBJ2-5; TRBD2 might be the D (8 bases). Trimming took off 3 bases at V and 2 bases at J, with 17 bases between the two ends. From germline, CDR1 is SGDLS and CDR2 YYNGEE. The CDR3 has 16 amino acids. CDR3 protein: CASSAQGGGGQETQYF. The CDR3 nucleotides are TGTGCCAGCAGCGCCCAAGGGGGCGGGGGGCAAGAGACCCAGTACTTC.

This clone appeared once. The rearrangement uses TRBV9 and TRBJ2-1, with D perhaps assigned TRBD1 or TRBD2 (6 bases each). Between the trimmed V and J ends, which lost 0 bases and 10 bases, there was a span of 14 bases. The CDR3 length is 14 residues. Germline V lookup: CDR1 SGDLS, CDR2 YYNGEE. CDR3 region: CASSVVGGQGEQFF. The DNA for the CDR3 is TGTGCCAGCAGCGTAGTGGGGGGCCAGGGCGAGCAGTTCTTC.

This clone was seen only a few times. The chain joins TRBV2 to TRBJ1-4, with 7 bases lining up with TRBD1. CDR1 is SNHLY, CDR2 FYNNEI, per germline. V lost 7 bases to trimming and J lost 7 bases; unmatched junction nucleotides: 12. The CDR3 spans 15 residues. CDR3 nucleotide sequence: TGTGCCAGCATCCCTGACAGGGAAGTGGTTGAAAAACTGTTTTTT. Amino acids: CASIPDREVVEKLFF.

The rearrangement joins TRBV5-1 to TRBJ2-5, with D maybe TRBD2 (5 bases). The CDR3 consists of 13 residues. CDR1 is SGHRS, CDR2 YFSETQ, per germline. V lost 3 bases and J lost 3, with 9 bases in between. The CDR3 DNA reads TGCGCCAGCAGCTCCGGGGTTGAAGAGACCCAGTACTTC. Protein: CASSSGVEETQYF. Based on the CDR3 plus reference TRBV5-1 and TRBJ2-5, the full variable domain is KAGVTQTPRYLIKTRGQQVTLSCSPISGHRSVSWYQQTPGQGLQFLFEYFSETQRNKGNFPGRFSGRQFSNSRSEMNVSTLELGDSALYLCASSSGVEETQYFGPGTRLLVL.